This T cell receptor beta chain appears in the sequencing data of a study of T-cell memory formation after mild COVID-19. Study-level findings and limits: In second-wave clones peaking day 37, SARS-CoV-2 specificity remained unconfirmed. In pre-infection memory, a portion of responding clones appeared, which suggested that cross-reactive memory joined. Whereas later expanders leaned CD4+, clones contracting day 15 to 85 showed a balanced CD4/CD8 makeup.

MiXCR was run by TCRdb on the 5' RACE reads, yielding one entry per CDR3 protein. Among about 400,000 distinct CDR3 sequences listed, 23% were seen once. As regards this clonotype: Antigen: not known.

The CDR3 sequence is 14 residues long. CDR1 and CDR2 (germline): SGHTA, FQGNSA. J gave up 2 bases and V 5 bases, and 6 bases lay outside the gene matches. Sequenced material: PBMCs or a T cell subset sorted from them (not recorded which). The origin of this receptor is an adult woman who had mild COVID-19 (a few samples of this study predate the infection). Cell type and time point are not known. The chain combines TRBV7-2 with TRBJ2-7; 7 bases align to TRBD2. The CDR3: CASSRGDSPYEQYF. The CDR3 bases are TGTGCCAGCAGCCGGGGGGACTCACCCTACGAGCAGTACTTC.